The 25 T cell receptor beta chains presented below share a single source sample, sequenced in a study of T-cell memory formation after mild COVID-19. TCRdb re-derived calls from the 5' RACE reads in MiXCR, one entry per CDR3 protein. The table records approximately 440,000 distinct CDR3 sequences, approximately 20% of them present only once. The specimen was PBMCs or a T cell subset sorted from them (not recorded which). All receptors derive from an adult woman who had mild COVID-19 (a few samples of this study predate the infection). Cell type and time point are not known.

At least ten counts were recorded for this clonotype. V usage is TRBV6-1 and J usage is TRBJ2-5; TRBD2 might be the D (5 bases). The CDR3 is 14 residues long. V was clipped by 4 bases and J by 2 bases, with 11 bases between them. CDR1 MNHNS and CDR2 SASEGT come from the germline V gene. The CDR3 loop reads CASSASTGQETQYF. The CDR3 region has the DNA TGTGCCAGCAGTGCCTCGACGGGACAAGAGACCCAGTACTTC.

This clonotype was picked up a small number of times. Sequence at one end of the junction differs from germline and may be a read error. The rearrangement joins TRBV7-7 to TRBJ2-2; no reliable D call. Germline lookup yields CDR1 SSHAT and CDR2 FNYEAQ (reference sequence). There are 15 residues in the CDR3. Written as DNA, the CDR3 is TGTGCTAGCAGCTTAAACGTAGCGAACACCGGGGAGCTGTTTTTT. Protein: CASSLNVANTGELFF.

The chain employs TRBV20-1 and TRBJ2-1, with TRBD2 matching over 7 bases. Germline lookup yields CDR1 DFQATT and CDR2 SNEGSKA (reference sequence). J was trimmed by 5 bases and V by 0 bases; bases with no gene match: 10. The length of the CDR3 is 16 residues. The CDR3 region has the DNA TGCAGTGCTAGAGACTCGAGGGAGGGCCGCCACAATGAGCAGTTCTTC. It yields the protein CSARDSREGRHNEQFF.

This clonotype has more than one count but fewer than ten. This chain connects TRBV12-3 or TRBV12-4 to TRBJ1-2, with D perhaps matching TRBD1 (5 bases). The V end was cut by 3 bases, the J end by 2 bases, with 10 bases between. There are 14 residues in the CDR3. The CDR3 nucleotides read TGTGCCAGCAGTTTTTCGGCAGGGAACTATGGCTACACCTTC. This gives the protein CASSFSAGNYGYTF.

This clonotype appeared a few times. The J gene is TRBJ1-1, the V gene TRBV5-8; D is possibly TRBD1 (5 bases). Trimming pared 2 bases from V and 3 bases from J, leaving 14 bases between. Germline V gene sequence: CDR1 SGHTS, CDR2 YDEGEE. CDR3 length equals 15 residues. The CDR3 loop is CASSFRGGLDTEAFF. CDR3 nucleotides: TGTGCCAGCAGCTTCCGGGGGGGTTTAGACACTGAAGCTTTCTTT.

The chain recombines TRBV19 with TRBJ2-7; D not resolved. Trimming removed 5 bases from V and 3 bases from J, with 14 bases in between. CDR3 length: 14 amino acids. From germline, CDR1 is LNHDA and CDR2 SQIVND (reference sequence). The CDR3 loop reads CASSLQDGFYEQYF. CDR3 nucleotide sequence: TGTGCCAGTAGTCTCCAGGACGGATTCTACGAGCAGTACTTC. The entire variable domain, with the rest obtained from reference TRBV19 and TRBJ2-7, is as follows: DGGITQSPKYLFRKEGQNVTLSCEQNLNHDAMYWYRQDPGQGLRLIYYSQIVNDFQKGDIAEGYSVSREKKESFPLTVTSAQKNPTAFYLCASSLQDGFYEQYFGPGTRLTVT.

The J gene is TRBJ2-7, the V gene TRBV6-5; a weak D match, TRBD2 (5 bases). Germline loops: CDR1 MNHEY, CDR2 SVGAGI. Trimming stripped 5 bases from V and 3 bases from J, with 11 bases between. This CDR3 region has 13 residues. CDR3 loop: CASSNRRNYEQYF. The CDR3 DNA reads TGTGCCAGCAGTAACCGGAGGAACTACGAGCAGTACTTC.

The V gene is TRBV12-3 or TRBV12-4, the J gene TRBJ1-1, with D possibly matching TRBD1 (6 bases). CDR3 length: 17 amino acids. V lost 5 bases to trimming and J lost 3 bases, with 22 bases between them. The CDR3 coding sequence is TGTGCCAGCAGTCCGACGTGGACAGATAAGTTCTACACTGAAGCTTTCTTT. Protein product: CASSPTWTDKFYTEAFF.

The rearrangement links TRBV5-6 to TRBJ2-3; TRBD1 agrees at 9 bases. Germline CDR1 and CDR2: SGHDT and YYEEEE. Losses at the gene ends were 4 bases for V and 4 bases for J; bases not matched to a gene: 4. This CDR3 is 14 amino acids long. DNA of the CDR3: TGTGCCAGCAGCCGGGACAGGGTTTCAGATACGCAGTATTTT. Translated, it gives CASSRDRVSDTQYF.

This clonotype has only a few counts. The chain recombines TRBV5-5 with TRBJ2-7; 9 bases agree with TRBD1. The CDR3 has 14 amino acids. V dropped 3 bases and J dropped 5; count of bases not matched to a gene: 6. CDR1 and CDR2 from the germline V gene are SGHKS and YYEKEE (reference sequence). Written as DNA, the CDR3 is TGTGCCAGCAGCTCCGGGACAGGGAACCACGAGCAGTACTTC. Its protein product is CASSSGTGNHEQYF.

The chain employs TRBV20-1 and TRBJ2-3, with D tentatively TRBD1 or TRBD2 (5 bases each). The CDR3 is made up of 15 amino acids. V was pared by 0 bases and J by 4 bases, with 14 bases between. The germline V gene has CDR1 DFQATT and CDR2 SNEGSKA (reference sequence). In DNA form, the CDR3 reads TGCAGTGCTAGAGATCCGGGTCAGGGACCAGATACGCAGTATTTT. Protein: CSARDPGQGPDTQYF.

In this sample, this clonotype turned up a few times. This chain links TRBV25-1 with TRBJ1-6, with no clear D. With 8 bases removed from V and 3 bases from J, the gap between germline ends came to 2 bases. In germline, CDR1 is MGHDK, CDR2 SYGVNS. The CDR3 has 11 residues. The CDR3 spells CASGYNSPLHF. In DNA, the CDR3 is TGTGCCAGCGGCTATAATTCACCCCTCCACTTT.

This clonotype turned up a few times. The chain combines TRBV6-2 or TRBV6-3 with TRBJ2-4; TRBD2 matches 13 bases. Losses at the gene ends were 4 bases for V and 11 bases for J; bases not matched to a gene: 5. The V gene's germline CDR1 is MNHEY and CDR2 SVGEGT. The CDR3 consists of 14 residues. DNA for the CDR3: TGTGCCAGCAGTTCCGGGACTAGCGGGGTTCTTCAGTACTTC. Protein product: CASSSGTSGVLQYF.

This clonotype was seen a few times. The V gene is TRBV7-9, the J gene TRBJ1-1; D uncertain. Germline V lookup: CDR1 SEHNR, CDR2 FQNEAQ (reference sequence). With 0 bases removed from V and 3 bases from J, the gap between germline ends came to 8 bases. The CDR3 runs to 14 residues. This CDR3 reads CASSLAREYTEAFF. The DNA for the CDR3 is TGTGCCAGCAGCTTAGCGCGAGAGTACACTGAAGCTTTCTTT.

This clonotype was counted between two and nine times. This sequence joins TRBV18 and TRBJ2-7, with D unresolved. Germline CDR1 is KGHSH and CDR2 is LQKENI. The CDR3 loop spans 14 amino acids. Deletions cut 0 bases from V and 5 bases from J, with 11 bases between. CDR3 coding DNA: TGTGCCAGCTCACCACCGGCAGGAGCCAACGAGCAGTACTTC. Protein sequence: CASSPPAGANEQYF. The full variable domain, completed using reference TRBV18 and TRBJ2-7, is NAGVMQNPRHLVRRRGQEARLRCSPMKGHSHVYWYRQLPEEGLKFMVYLQKENIIDESGMPKERFSAEFPKEGPSILRIQQVVRGDSAAYFCASSPPAGANEQYFGPGTRLTVT.

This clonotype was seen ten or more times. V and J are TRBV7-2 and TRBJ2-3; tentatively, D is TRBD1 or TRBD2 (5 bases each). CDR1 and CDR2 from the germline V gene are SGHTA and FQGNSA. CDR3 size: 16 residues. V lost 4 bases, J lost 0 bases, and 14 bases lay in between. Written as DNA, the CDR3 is TGTGCCAGCAGCTGGGGCCCAGAGGGAAGCACAGATACGCAGTATTTT. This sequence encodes CASSWGPEGSTDTQYF.

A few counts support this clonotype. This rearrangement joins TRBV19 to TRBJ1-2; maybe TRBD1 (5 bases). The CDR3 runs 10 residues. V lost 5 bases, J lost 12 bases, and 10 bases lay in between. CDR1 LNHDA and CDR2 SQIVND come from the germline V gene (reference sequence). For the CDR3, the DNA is TGTGCCAGTAGTTCGGGGCCTCACACCTTC. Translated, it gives CASSSGPHTF.

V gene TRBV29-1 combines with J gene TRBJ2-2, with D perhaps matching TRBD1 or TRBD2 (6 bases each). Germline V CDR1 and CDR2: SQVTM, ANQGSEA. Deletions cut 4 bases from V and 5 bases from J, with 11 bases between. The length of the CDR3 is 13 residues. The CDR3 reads CSVAGAGTGELFF. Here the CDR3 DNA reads TGCAGCGTTGCGGGGGCCGGGACCGGGGAGCTGTTTTTT.

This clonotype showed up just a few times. In DNA, the CDR3 is TGTGCCAGCAGTGTAGTTAGCGGTTATTCCTACGAGCAGTACTTC. Amino acids: CASSVVSGYSYEQYF. The chain recombines TRBV5-4 with TRBJ2-7, with a tentative D call TRBD2 (6 bases). The CDR3 runs to 15 residues. Trimming shortened V by 5 bases and J by 1 base, and 16 bases separated the two germline ends. Germline V CDR1 and CDR2: SGHNT, YYREEE (reference sequence).

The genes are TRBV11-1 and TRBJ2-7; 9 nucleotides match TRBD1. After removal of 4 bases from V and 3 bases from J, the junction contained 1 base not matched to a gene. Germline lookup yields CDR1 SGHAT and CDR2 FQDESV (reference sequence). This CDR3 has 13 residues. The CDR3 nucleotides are TGTGCCAGCAGCTACAGGGGGCTCTACGAGCAGTACTTC. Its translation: CASSYRGLYEQYF.

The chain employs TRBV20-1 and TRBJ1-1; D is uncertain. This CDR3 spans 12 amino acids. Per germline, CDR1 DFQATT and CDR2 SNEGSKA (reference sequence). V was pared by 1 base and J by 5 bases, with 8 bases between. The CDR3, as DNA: TGCAGTGCTAGAGTGGTTCTGACTGAAGCTTTCTTT. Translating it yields CSARVVLTEAFF.

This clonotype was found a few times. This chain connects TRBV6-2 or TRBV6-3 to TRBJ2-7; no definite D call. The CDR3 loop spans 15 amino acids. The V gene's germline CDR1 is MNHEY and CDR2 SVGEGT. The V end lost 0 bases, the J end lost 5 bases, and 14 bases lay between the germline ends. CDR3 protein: CASSYSVGLNHEQYF. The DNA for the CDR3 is TGTGCCAGCAGTTACTCGGTGGGCCTGAACCACGAGCAGTACTTC.

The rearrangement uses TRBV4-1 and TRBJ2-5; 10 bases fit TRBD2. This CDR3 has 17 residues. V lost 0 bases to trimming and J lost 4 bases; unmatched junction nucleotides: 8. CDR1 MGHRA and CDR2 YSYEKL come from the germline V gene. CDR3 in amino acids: CASSQDRAGGTRETQYF. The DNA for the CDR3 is TGCGCCAGCAGCCAAGATCGAGCGGGGGGGACGAGAGAGACCCAGTACTTC.

The DNA for the CDR3 is TGTGCCTGCTCCCCGGGCTCCTACAATGAGCAGTTCTTC. This sequence encodes CACSPGSYNEQFF. This chain joins TRBV6-6 and TRBJ2-1; no definite D call. Germline V gene lookup returns CDR1 MNHNY and CDR2 SVGAGI (reference sequence). Trimming left V 11 bases short and J 0 bases short, with 11 bases between. The CDR3 sequence is 13 residues long.

The CDR3 sequence: CASSLGGTGEKLFF. The CDR3 coding sequence is TGTGCCAGCAGCTTGGGGGGGACGGGTGAAAAACTGTTTTTT. J is TRBJ1-4 and V is TRBV7-6; D may be TRBD1 (5 bases). This CDR3 contains 14 residues. Germline V gene data show CDR1 as SGHVS and CDR2 as FNYEAQ. V dropped 3 bases and J dropped 7 bases, with 12 bases sitting between them.